The clone carrying this T cell receptor beta chain was seen a single time. The entry originates in a study of blood T cell repertoires in COVID-19. Study summary: PBMCs, B-cell-depleted T cells, or T cells were the source of the cDNA or gDNA that made up the material.

Trimming cost V 5 bases and J 3 bases, with 14 bases left between them. The CDR3 has 14 residues. The V gene's germline CDR1 is SGHRS and CDR2 YFSETQ. The method was immunoSEQ multiplex PCR; TCRdb's version includes in-frame clones alone and lacks a portion of them. Of some 140,000 clones in the sample, 65% to 90% were seen once. Seattle patient enrollment occurred during active infection, with longitudinal follow-up thereafter. The sequenced sample was peripheral blood. The chain joins TRBV5-1 to TRBJ1-1; D possibly corresponds to TRBD1 (6 bases). The clonotype originates from a woman aged 60 to 75 with COVID-19, enrolled during active disease. The CDR3 loop is CASRGAGAHTEAFF. The CDR3 bases are TGCGCCAGCAGGGGGGCAGGCGCTCACACTGAAGCTTTCTTT. Looking up the rest from reference TRBV5-1 and TRBJ1-1 gives the full variable domain: KAGVTQTPRYLIKTRGQQVTLSCSPISGHRSVSWYQQTPGQGLQFLFEYFSETQRNKGNFPGRFSGRQFSNSRSEMNVSTLELGDSALYLCASRGAGAHTEAFFGQGTRLTVV.